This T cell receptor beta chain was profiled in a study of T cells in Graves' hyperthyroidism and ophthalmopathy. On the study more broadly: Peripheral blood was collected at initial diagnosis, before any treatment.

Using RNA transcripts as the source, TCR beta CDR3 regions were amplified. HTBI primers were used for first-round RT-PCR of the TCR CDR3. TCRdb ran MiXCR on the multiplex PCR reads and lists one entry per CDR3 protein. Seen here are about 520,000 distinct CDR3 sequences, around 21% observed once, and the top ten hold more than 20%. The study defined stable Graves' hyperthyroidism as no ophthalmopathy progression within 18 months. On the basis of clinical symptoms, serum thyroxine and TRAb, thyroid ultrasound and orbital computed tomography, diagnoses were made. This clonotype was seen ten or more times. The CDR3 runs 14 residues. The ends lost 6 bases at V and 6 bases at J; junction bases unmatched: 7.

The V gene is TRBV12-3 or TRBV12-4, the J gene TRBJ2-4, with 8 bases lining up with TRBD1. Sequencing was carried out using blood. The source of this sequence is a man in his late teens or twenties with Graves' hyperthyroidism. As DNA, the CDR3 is TGTGCCAGCAGCCTCAGGGGGCGCGCAAACATTCAGTACTTC. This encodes CASSLRGRANIQYF.